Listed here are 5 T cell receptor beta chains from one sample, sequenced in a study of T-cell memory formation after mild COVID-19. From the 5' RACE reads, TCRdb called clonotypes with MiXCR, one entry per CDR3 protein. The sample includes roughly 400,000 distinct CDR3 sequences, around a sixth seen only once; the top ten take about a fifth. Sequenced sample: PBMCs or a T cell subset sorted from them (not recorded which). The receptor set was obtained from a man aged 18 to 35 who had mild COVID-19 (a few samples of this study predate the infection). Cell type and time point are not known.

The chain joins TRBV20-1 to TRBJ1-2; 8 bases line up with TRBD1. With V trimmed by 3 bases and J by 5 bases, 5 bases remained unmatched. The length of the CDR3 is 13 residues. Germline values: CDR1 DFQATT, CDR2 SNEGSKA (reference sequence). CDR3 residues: CSASSRGQYGYTF. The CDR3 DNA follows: TGCAGTGCTAGCTCCAGGGGGCAGTATGGCTACACCTTC.

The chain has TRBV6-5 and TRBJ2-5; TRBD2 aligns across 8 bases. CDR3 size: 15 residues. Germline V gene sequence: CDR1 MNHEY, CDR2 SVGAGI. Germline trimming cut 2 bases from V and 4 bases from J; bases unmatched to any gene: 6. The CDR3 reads CASSYRPGGRETQYF. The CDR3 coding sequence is TGTGCCAGCAGTTACAGGCCGGGGGGGCGAGAGACCCAGTACTTC.

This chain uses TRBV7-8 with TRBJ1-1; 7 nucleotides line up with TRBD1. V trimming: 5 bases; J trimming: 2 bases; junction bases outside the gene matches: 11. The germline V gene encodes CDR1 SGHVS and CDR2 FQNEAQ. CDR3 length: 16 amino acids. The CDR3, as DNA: TGTGCCAGCAGCGAGGGTACAGGGGTAGGAAACACTGAAGCTTTCTTT. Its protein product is CASSEGTGVGNTEAFF.

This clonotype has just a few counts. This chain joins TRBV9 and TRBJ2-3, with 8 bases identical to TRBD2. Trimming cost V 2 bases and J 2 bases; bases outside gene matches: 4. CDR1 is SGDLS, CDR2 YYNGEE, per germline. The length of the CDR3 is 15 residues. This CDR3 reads CASSVPAGATDTQYF. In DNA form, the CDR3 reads TGTGCCAGCAGCGTTCCAGCGGGGGCCACAGATACGCAGTATTTT.

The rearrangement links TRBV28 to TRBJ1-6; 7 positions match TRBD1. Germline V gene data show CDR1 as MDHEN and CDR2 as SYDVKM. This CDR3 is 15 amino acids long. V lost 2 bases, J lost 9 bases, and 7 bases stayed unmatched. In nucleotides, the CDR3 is TGTGCCAGCAGTTTAGCTGACAGGGCCGGTTCACCCCTCCACTTT. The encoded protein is CASSLADRAGSPLHF.